The rows below give T cell receptor beta chains drawn from one sample of a study of cytomegalovirus exposure and HLA in healthy donors. The table came from immunoSEQ multiplex PCR; TCRdb's copy has only in-frame clones and leaves some out. Seen here are 120,000 or so clones, roughly 89% observed once, and the top ten hold 1% to 1.4%. Sequences were obtained from PBMCs. The receptors shown here come from a young woman in good health and CMV-seronegative. Both conserved end residues are part of each CDR3. A D gene is named only where the DNA matches it firmly. Clone size appears in some rows only: once, few, many, or a class for an expanded clone.

clone size,D gene,J gene,V gene,CDR3 protein,CDR3 DNA
NA,NA,TRBJ1-5,TRBV18,CASSPYAFHSNQPQHF,TGTGCCAGCTCACCATATGCGTTTCACAGCAATCAGCCCCAGCATTTT
NA,NA,TRBJ2-2,TRBV21-1,CASSKGARLRGWELFF,TGTGCCAGCAGCAAAGGGGCCCGGCTGAGGGGGTGGGAGCTGTTTTTT
NA,TRBD1,TRBJ1-4,TRBV27,CASTSTGSWGNEKLFF,TGTGCCAGCACCTCGACAGGGAGTTGGGGTAATGAAAAACTGTTTTTT
NA,NA,TRBJ2-5,TRBV30,CAWSDGVAETQYF,TGTGCCTGGAGTGACGGGGTAGCCGAGACCCAGTACTTC
NA,TRBD2,TRBJ2-1,TRBV28,CASTPSGRNEQFF,TGTGCCAGCACCCCTAGCGGGCGGAATGAGCAGTTCTTC
few,TRBD1,TRBJ2-1,TRBV11-2,CASSSLFPGQGAEQFF,TGTGCCAGCAGCTCGCTGTTCCCGGGACAGGGAGCGGAGCAGTTCTTC
NA,TRBD1,TRBJ2-7,TRBV28,CASSLLGATGEYEQYF,TGTGCCAGCAGTTTATTGGGGGCTACAGGGGAGTACGAGCAGTACTTC
NA,NA,TRBJ1-5,TRBV19,CASSISYHRVNQPQHF,TGTGCCAGTAGTATTTCCTACCACAGGGTTAATCAGCCCCAGCATTTT
NA,NA,TRBJ2-7,TRBV6-5,CASSNSSYEQYF,TGTGCCAGCAGTAATAGCTCCTACGAGCAGTACTTC
NA,TRBD1,TRBJ2-2,TRBV19,CASSRRDRDAGELFF,TGTGCCAGTAGTCGCCGGGACAGGGACGCCGGGGAGCTGTTTTTT
few,NA,TRBJ1-1,TRBV18,CASSLGFGENTEAFF,TGTGCCAGCTCACTCGGATTCGGAGAGAACACTGAAGCTTTCTTT
NA,NA,TRBJ1-6,TRBV6-4,CASSVQSSYNSPLHF,TGTGCCAGCAGCGTACAGAGCTCCTATAATTCACCCCTCCACTTT
NA,NA,TRBJ1-1,TRBV7-2,CASSLNAPGVTEAFF,TGTGCCAGCAGCTTAAACGCACCCGGTGTCACTGAAGCTTTCTTT
once,TRBD1,TRBJ1-5,TRBV18,CASSLDRGLGQPQHF,TGTGCCAGCTCACTCGACAGGGGATTAGGTCAGCCCCAGCATTTT
once,NA,TRBJ1-6,TRBV4-2,CASSQDEGDSPLHF,TGTGCCAGCAGCCAAGATGAAGGAGACTCACCCCTCCACTTT
NA,TRBD2,TRBJ2-5,TRBV18,CASSGLEETQYF,TGTGCCAGCTCAGGACTAGAAGAGACCCAGTACTTC
NA,NA,TRBJ1-1,TRBV7-2,CASSVPPDTEAFF,TGTGCCAGCAGCGTACCCCCAGACACTGAAGCTTTCTTT
NA,TRBD1,TRBJ2-7,TRBV7-2,CASSLSRQGEYHEQYF,TGTGCCAGCAGCTTAAGTCGACAGGGTGAGTACCACGAGCAGTACTTC
NA,NA,TRBJ2-1,TRBV7-9,CASSLESRQFF,TGTGCCAGCAGCCTAGAGTCGAGGCAGTTCTTC
NA,NA,TRBJ2-1,TRBV12-2,CASRLRQVGHEQFF,TGTGCAAGTCGGCTTCGGCAGGTTGGTCATGAGCAGTTCTTC
NA,TRBD1,TRBJ2-4,TRBV25-1,CASSGWTGTTKNIQYF,TGTGCCAGCAGTGGATGGACAGGGACCACCAAAAACATTCAGTACTTC
NA,TRBD2,TRBJ2-5,TRBV7-2,CASSLVRLAGEETQYF,TGTGCCAGCAGCTTAGTTAGGCTAGCGGGGGAAGAGACCCAGTACTTC
medium-sized,NA,TRBJ2-1,TRBV18,CASSPTGFYNEQFF,TGTGCCAGCTCACCTACAGGGTTCTACAATGAGCAGTTCTTC
NA,TRBD1,TRBJ1-5,TRBV15,CATSRGTGQWLGQPQHF,TGTGCCACCAGCAGGGGGACAGGGCAATGGTTAGGCCAGCCCCAGCATTTT
once,NA,TRBJ1-2,TRBV11-2,CASSLEEHNYGYTF,TGTGCCAGCAGCTTAGAGGAGCATAACTATGGCTACACCTTC
NA,NA,TRBJ2-1,TRBV6-5,CASSYGDSNNEQFF,TGTGCCAGCAGTTACGGGGACTCCAACAATGAGCAGTTCTTC
NA,NA,TRBJ1-5,TRBV28,CASSPGTIDNQPQHF,TGTGCCAGCAGCCCCGGGACAATCGACAATCAGCCCCAGCATTTT
NA,TRBD2,TRBJ2-7,TRBV5-1,CASSRSGGSSYEQYF,TGCGCCAGCAGTCGTTCCGGCGGGAGCTCCTACGAGCAGTACTTC